This T cell receptor beta chain was captured by sequencing in a study of blood T cells in healthy people across ages. To note about this clonotype: Its cognate antigen is unknown.

Study outcomes and limitations: Investigators viewed diversity estimates from one million T cells as underestimates, the study reported.

With a J-beta primer mix and a sample-barcoded 5' primer, a second PCR ran about 7 to 11 cycles. TCRdb fed the 5' RACE reads into MiXCR, producing one record per CDR3 protein. The table records 650,000 to 800,000 distinct CDR3 sequences, about 51% of them present only once. Trimming shortened V by 1 base and J by 0 bases, and 13 bases separated the two germline ends. The CDR3 loop spans 17 amino acids. Per germline, CDR1 SEHNR and CDR2 FQNEAQ (reference sequence). The source of this sequence is a woman older than 75 in good health. Sequencing was carried out using blood. V usage is TRBV7-9 and J usage is TRBJ1-5; a possible D gene is TRBD1 (5 bases). The CDR3 protein is CASSLVGGLDSNQPQHF. CDR3 nucleotide sequence: TGTGCCAGCAGCTTAGTGGGGGGTCTTGATAGCAATCAGCCCCAGCATTTT.